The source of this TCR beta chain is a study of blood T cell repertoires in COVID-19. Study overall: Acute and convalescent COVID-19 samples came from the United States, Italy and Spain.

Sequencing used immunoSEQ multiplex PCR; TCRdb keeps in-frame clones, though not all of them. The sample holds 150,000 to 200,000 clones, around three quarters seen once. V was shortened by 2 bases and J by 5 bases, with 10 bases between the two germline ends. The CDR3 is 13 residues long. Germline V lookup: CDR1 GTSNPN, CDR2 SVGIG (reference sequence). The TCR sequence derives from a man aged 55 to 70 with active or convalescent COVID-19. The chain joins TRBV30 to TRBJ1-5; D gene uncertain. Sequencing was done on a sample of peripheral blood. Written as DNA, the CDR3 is TGTGCCTGGAGTAAAAACAGTTATCAGCCCCAGCATTTT. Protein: CAWSKNSYQPQHF.